This T cell receptor (beta chain) was sequenced during a study of CD8+CD57+ T cells in acquired aplastic anemia. Study as a whole: The mean DNA yield obtained from sorted CD4+ and CD8+ cells came to about 3.2 ug. General study findings and limits: Roughly 27 sequences, all CD8+ CDR3, were shared between patients and controls.

This clonotype has a count of ten or more. Its specificity is unknown. Profiling of TCR beta VDJ combinations and CDR3 sequences used genomic DNA as template. One entry per CDR3 protein results from TCRdb running MiXCR on the reads. The sample holds around 140,000 distinct CDR3 sequences; less than 45% are singletons and the top ten take almost 8.5%. The sequence came from a human donor in good health, serving as a control. Sequencing used sorted CD4+, CD8+, or CD8+CD57+ T cells (not recorded which) from PBMCs.

CDR3 sequence: CASSPGGAGVTTDTQYF. The CDR3 region has the DNA TGCGCCAGCAGCCCCGGGGGAGCGGGGGTTACCACAGATACGCAGTATTTT. The chain combines TRBV5-1 with TRBJ2-3; the match to TRBD2 covers 8 bases. CDR1 SGHRS and CDR2 YFSETQ come from the germline V gene. CDR3 length: 17 amino acids. V was clipped by 4 bases and J by 2 bases; unmatched bases: 12.